A single sample gave rise to the 26 T cell receptor beta chains below, sequenced in a study of Graves' ophthalmopathy and Graves' hyperthyroidism. Amplification of the TCR beta CDR3 regions used RNA transcripts (as template). RT-PCR was first run with HTBI primers, then multiplex PCR in a second round. MiXCR, applied by TCRdb to the multiplex PCR reads, yields one record per CDR3 protein. The sample gives around 1.1 million distinct CDR3 sequences, less than 45% of which show up once; around 10% is in the top ten. The specimen was peripheral blood or thyroid tissue (not recorded which). These TCRs come from an adult man with Graves' hyperthyroidism.

V is TRBV7-9 and J is TRBJ2-7, with 13 bases matching TRBD2. CDR1 is SEHNR and CDR2 is FQNEAQ in the germline V gene (reference sequence). The CDR3 has 14 residues. After removal of 5 bases from V and 7 bases from J, the junction contained 5 bases not matched to a gene. The CDR3 nucleotides are TGTGCCAGCAGCCCAGGACTAGCGGGGGAGGAGCAGTACTTC. It specifies CASSPGLAGEEQYF. Full variable domain (missing parts from reference TRBV7-9 and TRBJ2-7): DTGVSQNPRHKITKRGQNVTFRCDPISEHNRLYWYRQTLGQGPEFLTYFQNEAQLEKSRLLSDRFSAERPKGSFSTLEIQRTEQGDSAMYLCASSPGLAGEEQYFGPGTRLTVT.

This clonotype was found many times. CDR3 DNA sequence: TGTGCCAGCAGCTCGGGACTAGCGGGAGCCGGAGAGACCCAGTACTTC. The encoded protein is CASSSGLAGAGETQYF. V gene TRBV7-2 combines with J gene TRBJ2-5, with 14 bases matching TRBD2. Germline CDR1 and CDR2: SGHTA and FQGNSA. CDR3 size: 16 residues. Trimming took 4 bases from V and 4 from J; bases not matched to a gene: 5.

Regarding this clonotype: This clone may be a read error of a much larger clone one base away. This chain connects TRBV20-1 to TRBJ2-5, with D possibly matching TRBD1 (7 bases). From germline, CDR1 is DFQATT and CDR2 SNEGSKA (reference sequence). The CDR3 totals 15 residues. V gave up 3 bases and J gave up 9 bases, with 23 bases separating them. CDR3 protein: CSASSYRGLLQAQYF. The CDR3 DNA follows: TGCAGTGCTAGTTCGTACAGGGGACTGTTGCAGGCCCAGTACTTC.

This clonotype was seen a handful of times. The chain uses TRBV20-1 and TRBJ1-1; no clear D. Per germline, CDR1 DFQATT and CDR2 SNEGSKA (reference sequence). The V gene lost 6 bases and the J gene lost 4 bases, with 12 bases spanning the gap. This CDR3 is built from 12 residues. The CDR3 loop reads CSALDAGTEAFF. In DNA form, the CDR3 reads TGCAGTGCACTCGACGCTGGCACTGAAGCTTTCTTT.

In this sample, this clonotype turned up many times. The gene calls are TRBV29-1 and TRBJ2-7; the match to TRBD2 covers 10 bases. V was pared by 6 bases and J by 6 bases, with 11 bases of the junction left unmatched. This CDR3 has 14 residues. The germline V gene encodes CDR1 SQVTM and CDR2 ANQGSEA. The CDR3 reads CSVDAGTSVSEQYF. Written as DNA, the CDR3 is TGCAGCGTCGACGCCGGGACTAGCGTTTCCGAGCAGTACTTC.

In regard to this clonotype: A much larger clone lies one base from this, so it may be a read error. This chain links TRBV6-2 or TRBV6-3 with TRBJ1-1; D not resolved. The CDR3 is 15 amino acids. Per germline, CDR1 MNHEY and CDR2 SVGEGT. V was cut by 5 bases and J by 1 base, with 14 bases left in between. In DNA, the CDR3 is TGTGCCAGCAGTGAAGTCGAGGGCCCGAACACTGAAGCTTTCTTT. Translation gives CASSEVEGPNTEAFF.

A few counts support this clonotype. One end of the junction does not line up with germline, which may come from a read error. V usage is TRBV24-1 and J usage is TRBJ2-5, with TRBD1 matching over 10 bases. This CDR3 region has 11 residues. Germline CDR1 and CDR2: KGHDR and SFDVKD. CDR3: CATPGTGVSDF. The DNA for the CDR3 is TGTGCCACCCCCGGGACAGGGGTCTCGGACTTC.

This clonotype has ten or more counts. This chain joins TRBV19 and TRBJ1-5, with D uncertain. V lost 7 bases to trimming and J lost 5 bases, with 9 bases between them. This CDR3 spans 12 amino acids. Germline lookup yields CDR1 LNHDA and CDR2 SQIVND (reference sequence). The CDR3 coding sequence is TGTGCCAGTAAAACATATGATCAGCCCCAGCATTTT. It translates to CASKTYDQPQHF. Variable domain in full (rest from reference TRBV19 and TRBJ1-5): DGGITQSPKYLFRKEGQNVTLSCEQNLNHDAMYWYRQDPGQGLRLIYYSQIVNDFQKGDIAEGYSVSREKKESFPLTVTSAQKNPTAFYLCASKTYDQPQHFGDGTRLSIL.

The chain joins TRBV7-8 to TRBJ1-4; 9 bases match TRBD1. There are 15 residues in the CDR3. Germline-derived CDR1 and CDR2 are SGHVS and FQNEAQ. Unmatched junction bases numbered 4, after V lost 6 bases and J lost 2 bases. CDR3 DNA sequence: TGTGCCAGCAGGTCTGGGACAGGGACTAATGAAAAACTGTTTTTT. Protein: CASRSGTGTNEKLFF.

This clonotype was counted between two and nine times. The chain recombines TRBV7-2 with TRBJ2-7, with 10 positions matching TRBD2. Germline lookup yields CDR1 SGHTA and CDR2 FQGNSA. V shed 1 base, J shed 1 base, and the junction held 7 bases outside the gene matches. The CDR3 is 17 residues long. The CDR3 reads CASSLVAGGERSYEQYF. DNA for the CDR3: TGTGCCAGCAGCTTAGTAGCGGGGGGCGAAAGGTCCTACGAGCAGTACTTC.

V gene TRBV29-1 combines with J gene TRBJ2-5; D is perhaps TRBD2 (7 bases). Trimming shortened V by 6 bases and J by 0 bases, and 17 bases separated the two germline ends. The CDR3 contains 15 residues. In germline, CDR1 is SQVTM, CDR2 ANQGSEA. The CDR3 spells CSVGAGVRHQETQYF. The CDR3 bases are TGCAGCGTGGGGGCGGGGGTGAGGCACCAAGAGACCCAGTACTTC.

The chain joins TRBV25-1 to TRBJ2-7; 8 nucleotides line up with TRBD2. This CDR3 is built from 15 residues. The V gene end was trimmed by 5 bases and the J gene end by 6 bases; junction bases not matched to a gene: 12. The germline CDR1 and CDR2 sequences are MGHDK and SYGVNS. Here the CDR3 reads CASSYSPGLVLEQYF. DNA of the CDR3: TGTGCCAGCAGTTACTCGCCGGGACTAGTGCTCGAGCAGTACTTC.

In its sample, this clonotype was seen a few times. V and J are TRBV15 and TRBJ1-1; TRBD1 matches 11 bases. V was pared by 0 bases and J by 7 bases, with 7 bases of the junction left unmatched. The germline V gene encodes CDR1 LNHNV and CDR2 YYDKDF (reference sequence). CDR3 length equals 16 residues. For the CDR3, the DNA is TGTGCCACCAGCAGAGATTTAGGACAGGGGGCAGGTGAAGCTTTCTTT. As protein: CATSRDLGQGAGEAFF.

The rearrangement uses TRBV7-2 and TRBJ2-5; 7 nucleotides line up with TRBD1. This CDR3 is 15 amino acids long. V gave up 1 base and J gave up 2 bases; unmatched junction bases: 4. CDR1 is SGHTA and CDR2 is FQGNSA in the germline V gene. CDR3 loop: CASSLVWGQQETQYF. CDR3 nucleotides: TGTGCCAGCAGCTTAGTGTGGGGACAGCAAGAGACCCAGTACTTC.

The chain combines TRBV4-2 with TRBJ1-5; D unresolved. Between the trimmed V and J ends, which lost 0 bases and 0 bases, there was a span of 6 bases. The CDR3 extends over 15 amino acids. Germline V lookup: CDR1 LGHNA, CDR2 YNFKEQ. This chain's CDR3 is CASSQDLLSNQPQHF. CDR3 bases: TGTGCCAGCAGCCAAGATTTGCTTAGCAATCAGCCCCAGCATTTT.

This clonotype has ten or more counts. The chain employs TRBV7-6 and TRBJ2-7; TRBD1 or TRBD2 may be the D gene (5 bases each). The CDR3 has 11 amino acids. Germline loops: CDR1 SGHVS, CDR2 FNYEAQ. With 6 bases removed from V and 5 bases from J, the gap between germline ends came to 8 bases. The CDR3 sequence: CASSRDHEQYF. In DNA form, the CDR3 reads TGTGCCAGCAGTCGGGACCACGAGCAGTACTTC.

This clonotype was seen repeatedly, ten times or more. This chain uses TRBV20-1 with TRBJ2-7; no firm D call. CDR3 size: 14 residues. Trimming took 6 bases from V and 0 from J, leaving 15 bases between them. Germline CDR1 is DFQATT and CDR2 is SNEGSKA (reference sequence). The CDR3 spells CSAKHASSSYEQYF. The CDR3 DNA reads TGCAGTGCAAAACACGCGAGCAGCTCCTACGAGCAGTACTTC.

The rearrangement joins TRBV11-2 to TRBJ2-2; 8 bases agree with TRBD2. Germline CDR1 and CDR2: SGHAT and FQNNGV. The CDR3 spans 15 residues. Germline trimming cut 5 bases from V and 4 bases from J; bases unmatched to any gene: 6. CDR3 coding DNA: TGTGCCAGCAGCCTAGTACTAGCGGCCACCGGGGAGCTGTTTTTT. It translates to CASSLVLAATGELFF. Looking up the rest from reference TRBV11-2 and TRBJ2-2 gives the full variable domain: EAGVAQSPRYKIIEKRQSVAFWCNPISGHATLYWYQQILGQGPKLLIQFQNNGVVDDSQLPKDRFSAERLKGVDSTLKIQPAKLEDSAVYLCASSLVLAATGELFFGEGSRLTVL.

The sample holds many counts of this clonotype. The chain couples TRBV7-3 to TRBJ1-1, with unresolved D. The germline V gene encodes CDR1 SGHTA and CDR2 FQGTGA. The ends were cut back, 0 bases at V and 4 bases at J, with 9 bases in the middle. This CDR3 comprises 14 residues. CDR3 coding DNA: TGTGCCAGCAGCTTAACGGTGGGATCCACTGAAGCTTTCTTT. It is translated as CASSLTVGSTEAFF.

This clonotype appeared many times. This sequence joins TRBV5-1 and TRBJ2-7; D not resolved. Germline CDR1 reads SGHRS; CDR2 reads YFSETQ. The length of the CDR3 is 15 residues. Trimming took 0 bases from V and 2 from J, leaving 12 bases between them. CDR3 amino acids: CASSLDHTTPYEQYF. DNA for the CDR3: TGCGCCAGCAGCTTGGATCACACCACACCCTACGAGCAGTACTTC.

The V gene is TRBV20-1, the J gene TRBJ1-4, with no clear D. V lost 8 bases and J 0 bases, leaving 10 bases between the germline ends. Germline lookup yields CDR1 DFQATT and CDR2 SNEGSKA (reference sequence). The CDR3 has 13 residues. The CDR3 DNA reads as TGCAGTCCCTACAACGCAACTAATGAAAAACTGTTTTTT. Its protein is CSPYNATNEKLFF.

With respect to this clonotype: This may stem from a read error, because a much larger clone lies one nucleotide away. Likely a read error: the CDR3 ends without its conserved phenylalanine or tryptophan. The chain uses TRBV20-1 and TRBJ1-1; 8 nucleotides agree with TRBD1. The germline V gene has CDR1 DFQATT and CDR2 SNEGSKA (reference sequence). The ends lost 6 bases at V and 4 bases at J; junction bases unmatched: 4. CDR3 length: 12 residues. The CDR3 coding sequence is TGCAGTGCCGAACAGGGGGGCACTGAAGCTTTCCTT. Translating it yields CSAEQGGTEAFL.

The chain is built from TRBV6-5 and TRBJ1-1; 7 bases are a match to TRBD1. CDR3 length: 14 residues. Germline lookup yields CDR1 MNHEY and CDR2 SVGAGI. Trimming took 2 bases from V and 1 from J; bases not matched to a gene: 1. DNA of the CDR3: TGTGCCAGCAGTTACGGACAGGCGAACACTGAAGCTTTCTTT. Encoded protein: CASSYGQANTEAFF.

This clonotype was seen a few times. With a much larger clone just one base away, this may be a read error. This sequence joins TRBV5-6 and TRBJ1-1; D is undetermined. In germline, CDR1 is SGHDT, CDR2 YYEEEE. Trimming removed 5 bases at V and 1 base at J, with 6 bases between. This CDR3 is built from 12 residues. CDR3 sequence reads: CASRSANTEAFF. As DNA, the CDR3 is TGTGCCAGCAGGTCAGCGAACACTGAAGCTTTCTTT.

This clonotype was observed at least ten times. The chain carries TRBV7-9 and TRBJ2-7, with 9 bases identical to TRBD2. J lost 5 bases, V lost 5 bases, and 4 bases had no gene match. The CDR3 spans 13 residues. CDR1 and CDR2 (germline): SEHNR, FQNEAQ (reference sequence). As DNA, the CDR3 is TGTGCCAGCAGCCATGCGGGGGGGAACGAGCAGTACTTC. Its protein product is CASSHAGGNEQYF.

The chain joins TRBV7-2 to TRBJ1-2, with D unresolved. Trimming pared 5 bases from V and 7 bases from J, leaving 11 bases between. The CDR3 loop spans 12 amino acids. Per the germline V gene, CDR1 is SGHTA and CDR2 is FQGNSA. CDR3 loop: CASSQVSPGYTF. The CDR3 DNA is TGTGCCAGCAGCCAAGTTAGTCCTGGCTACACCTTC. Full variable domain (remainder filled in from reference TRBV7-2 and TRBJ1-2): GAGVSQSPSNKVTEKGKDVELRCDPISGHTALYWYRQSLGQGLEFLIYFQGNSAPDKSGLPSDRFSAERTGGSVSTLTIQRTQQEDSAVYLCASSQVSPGYTFGSGTRLTVV.